The rows below give T cell receptor beta chains drawn from one sample of a study of tumor-infiltrating lymphocytes in oesophageal squamous cell carcinoma. TCRdb called the PCR reads again in MiXCR, with one record for every CDR3 protein. Altogether tens of thousands of distinct CDR3 sequences are present, around a third being singletons, with the ten largest covering 15% to 20%. The specimen was esophageal tumor tissue. The receptor source for this set is a female donor with esophageal squamous cell carcinoma. CDR3s include the opening cysteine and the closing phenylalanine or tryptophan. Fields, in order: CDR3 DNA, CDR3 protein, J gene, D gene, clone size, V gene. The D gene is left open where the match is weak. Size is omitted from some rows. Given values are once, few, many or a class for expanded clones.

cdr3_nt: TGTGCCAGCAGCCCCGCGGGATCGGGTGAGCAGTTCTTC
cdr3_aa: CASSPAGSGEQFF
j_call: TRBJ2-1
d_call: NA
clone_size: few
v_call: TRBV7-3

cdr3_nt: TGTGCCAGTAGTATTGGGGCGGGAGGGCCATTCACCGGGGAGCTGTTTTTT
cdr3_aa: CASSIGAGGPFTGELFF
j_call: TRBJ2-2
d_call: TRBD2
clone_size: NA
v_call: TRBV19

cdr3_nt: TGTGCCAGCAGCTTAATGGGACATACCCTCAACAATGAGCAGTTCTTC
cdr3_aa: CASSLMGHTLNNEQFF
j_call: TRBJ2-1
d_call: NA
clone_size: many
v_call: TRBV11-2

cdr3_nt: TGCGCCAGCAGCCCGACGGACAGGGGTTTGGGTTCACCCCTCCACTTT
cdr3_aa: CASSPTDRGLGSPLHF
j_call: TRBJ1-6
d_call: TRBD1
clone_size: many
v_call: TRBV5-1

cdr3_nt: TGTGCCAGCAGTTTTGTCTTTGGGACTCAGGACAGCACAGATACGCAGTATTTT
cdr3_aa: CASSFVFGTQDSTDTQYF
j_call: TRBJ2-3
d_call: NA
clone_size: many
v_call: TRBV28

cdr3_nt: TGTGCCAGCAGTGCACAGGGGGCGGCCTACGAGCAGTACTTC
cdr3_aa: CASSAQGAAYEQYF
j_call: TRBJ2-7
d_call: TRBD1
clone_size: many
v_call: TRBV6-1

cdr3_nt: TGTGCCAGCAGTTCCGGGTTGGGGGACAGTTTTGGAAACACCATATATTTT
cdr3_aa: CASSSGLGDSFGNTIYF
j_call: TRBJ1-3
d_call: TRBD1
clone_size: many
v_call: TRBV28

cdr3_nt: TGCGCCAGCAGCTTGGATCAGCGGCGCCGTGGGGCCAACGTCCTGACTTTC
cdr3_aa: CASSLDQRRRGANVLTF
j_call: TRBJ2-6
d_call: NA
clone_size: NA
v_call: TRBV5-1

cdr3_nt: TGTGCCAGCTCACCACTCGCTAGCGGAACGAACACCGGGGAGCTGTTTTTT
cdr3_aa: CASSPLASGTNTGELFF
j_call: TRBJ2-2
d_call: TRBD2
clone_size: few
v_call: TRBV18

cdr3_nt: TGTGCCAGCAGCACCCATCTCTCCCAGGGAGAGACCCAGTACTTC
cdr3_aa: CASSTHLSQGETQYF
j_call: TRBJ2-5
d_call: NA
clone_size: NA
v_call: TRBV7-2

cdr3_nt: TGTGCCAGCAGCTCACTAGCGGACTACACAGATACGCAGTATTTT
cdr3_aa: CASSSLADYTDTQYF
j_call: TRBJ2-3
d_call: TRBD2
clone_size: once
v_call: TRBV7-2

cdr3_nt: TGTGCCAGCACATTGCCAGGGGGGAACACTGAAGCTTTCTTT
cdr3_aa: CASTLPGGNTEAFF
j_call: TRBJ1-1
d_call: TRBD1
clone_size: NA
v_call: TRBV12-3/TRBV12-4

cdr3_nt: TGTGCCAGCAGCCTGAGCGGGAGGCGCGAGCAGTACTTC
cdr3_aa: CASSLSGRREQYF
j_call: TRBJ2-7
d_call: TRBD2
clone_size: many
v_call: TRBV12-3/TRBV12-4

cdr3_nt: TGTGCCAGCAGGCTAGGTAGCGGGGAGACCCAGTATTTT
cdr3_aa: CASRLGSGETQYF
j_call: TRBJ2-3
d_call: TRBD2
clone_size: NA
v_call: TRBV28

cdr3_nt: TGTGCCAGCAGCTTAGGTGGGACCCACCTACCCAGCTACGAGCAGTACTTC
cdr3_aa: CASSLGGTHLPSYEQYF
j_call: TRBJ2-7
d_call: NA
clone_size: NA
v_call: TRBV7-2

cdr3_nt: TGTGCCAGCAGTGAAACGGGGGGATCCTACAATGAGCAGTTCTTC
cdr3_aa: CASSETGGSYNEQFF
j_call: TRBJ2-1
d_call: TRBD2
clone_size: NA
v_call: TRBV6-1

cdr3_nt: TGTGCCAGCAGCCGGGACAGGACACAAGAGACCCAGTACTTC
cdr3_aa: CASSRDRTQETQYF
j_call: TRBJ2-5
d_call: TRBD1
clone_size: few
v_call: TRBV7-2

cdr3_nt: NA
cdr3_aa: CASSLKLRDSRDILWLHLRF
j_call: TRBJ2-6
d_call: NA
clone_size: NA
v_call: TRBV27

cdr3_nt: TGTGCCAGCAGTTTTGGCGGACAGGGCGGGATCTACAATGAGCAGTTCTTC
cdr3_aa: CASSFGGQGGIYNEQFF
j_call: TRBJ2-1
d_call: TRBD1
clone_size: many
v_call: TRBV27

cdr3_nt: TGTGCCAGCTCGGGGGGTATTGACAATGAGCAGTTCTTC
cdr3_aa: CASSGGIDNEQFF
j_call: TRBJ2-1
d_call: NA
clone_size: many
v_call: TRBV18

cdr3_nt: TGTGCCAGCAGCTCGACCGGGACAGGTTTCACAGATACGCAGTATTTT
cdr3_aa: CASSSTGTGFTDTQYF
j_call: TRBJ2-3
d_call: TRBD1
clone_size: NA
v_call: TRBV27

cdr3_nt: TGCGCCAGCAGGTCCCCCTCTGGGGCCAACGTCCTGACTTTC
cdr3_aa: CASRSPSGANVLTF
j_call: TRBJ2-6
d_call: NA
clone_size: NA
v_call: TRBV5-1

cdr3_nt: TGTGCCAGCAGCATTCACAGGGAGGCTGAAGCTTTCTTT
cdr3_aa: CASSIHREAEAFF
j_call: TRBJ1-1
d_call: NA
clone_size: medium-sized
v_call: TRBV12-3/TRBV12-4

cdr3_nt: TGTGCCAGCAGCTTAGGCGCGGCAGGGGGCACAGATACGCAGTATTTT
cdr3_aa: CASSLGAAGGTDTQYF
j_call: TRBJ2-3
d_call: NA
clone_size: medium-sized
v_call: TRBV7-6

cdr3_nt: TGTGCCAGCAGCTTACAGGGTGGTACTGAAGCTTTCTTT
cdr3_aa: CASSLQGGTEAFF
j_call: TRBJ1-1
d_call: NA
clone_size: NA
v_call: TRBV11-1

cdr3_nt: TGTGCCAGCAGCTTAGGTTCAGGAAGTTTTCCAGATACGCAGTATTTT
cdr3_aa: CASSLGSGSFPDTQYF
j_call: TRBJ2-3
d_call: NA
clone_size: many
v_call: TRBV7-9

cdr3_nt: TGTGCCAGCAGCTTAAGGACAAACACTGAAGCTTTCTTT
cdr3_aa: CASSLRTNTEAFF
j_call: TRBJ1-1
d_call: NA
clone_size: many
v_call: TRBV11-3

cdr3_nt: TGTGCCAGCAGCTTAAGGCCTAGCGGGGGGGTGGGCAATGAGCAGTACTTC
cdr3_aa: CASSLRPSGGVGNEQYF
j_call: TRBJ2-5
d_call: TRBD2
clone_size: NA
v_call: TRBV7-3

cdr3_nt: TGTGCCAGCAGCTTAAAGGCCGGGCTAGCGGGGCCCAATGAGCAGTTCTTC
cdr3_aa: CASSLKAGLAGPNEQFF
j_call: TRBJ2-1
d_call: TRBD2
clone_size: medium-sized
v_call: TRBV7-3

cdr3_nt: TGTGCCAGCAGCTCCTGGGGGGGGTTGAACACTGAAGCTTTCTTT
cdr3_aa: CASSSWGGLNTEAFF
j_call: TRBJ1-1
d_call: NA
clone_size: many
v_call: TRBV5-6

cdr3_nt: TGTGCCAGCAGCTTAGATTCTCCGCATAGCTCCTACAATGAGCAGTTCTTC
cdr3_aa: CASSLDSPHSSYNEQFF
j_call: TRBJ2-1
d_call: NA
clone_size: NA
v_call: TRBV7-3

cdr3_nt: TGTGCCAGCAATAAGGGGGCAGGCTACGAGCAGTACTTC
cdr3_aa: CASNKGAGYEQYF
j_call: TRBJ2-7
d_call: TRBD1
clone_size: medium-sized
v_call: TRBV7-9

cdr3_nt: TGTGCCAGCAGTTTATCTGCAGGGAAACTCAATGAGCAGTTCTTC
cdr3_aa: CASSLSAGKLNEQFF
j_call: TRBJ2-1
d_call: NA
clone_size: few
v_call: TRBV27

cdr3_nt: TGTGCCAGCAGCTCACGGACTAGCCAGGAGGAGACCCAGTACTTC
cdr3_aa: CASSSRTSQEETQYF
j_call: TRBJ2-5
d_call: TRBD2
clone_size: many
v_call: TRBV5-4

cdr3_nt: TGTGCCAGCAGCTCCGGGACGAGAGAGACCCAGTACTTC
cdr3_aa: CASSSGTRETQYF
j_call: TRBJ2-5
d_call: NA
clone_size: NA
v_call: TRBV11-3

cdr3_nt: TGTGCCAGCAGGGACAACTCATTCTACAATGAGCAGTTCTTC
cdr3_aa: CASRDNSFYNEQFF
j_call: TRBJ2-1
d_call: NA
clone_size: many
v_call: TRBV6-1

cdr3_nt: TGTGCCAGCAGCAACACTCGCGTCTCCTACAATGAGCAGTTCTTC
cdr3_aa: CASSNTRVSYNEQFF
j_call: TRBJ2-1
d_call: NA
clone_size: NA
v_call: TRBV7-8

cdr3_nt: TGTGCCAGTAGTCCGGGACAGGGGAATGGCTACACCTTC
cdr3_aa: CASSPGQGNGYTF
j_call: TRBJ1-2
d_call: TRBD1
clone_size: many
v_call: TRBV19

cdr3_nt: TGCGCCAGCAGCTTGAACAGAGACTACGAGCAGTACTTC
cdr3_aa: CASSLNRDYEQYF
j_call: TRBJ2-7
d_call: NA
clone_size: many
v_call: TRBV5-1